Each of the 26 T cell receptor beta chains below was sequenced from the same sample in a study of neurological immune-mediated disorders. TCRdb re-called the 5' RACE reads with MiXCR, one entry per CDR3 protein. The sample yields 84,000 or so distinct CDR3 sequences, approximately 13% seen once. The time point was: longitudinal time-point 2. Sequenced material: PBMCs. These receptors all come from a female donor with HTLV-1-associated myelopathy (HAM/TSP).

This clonotype showed up many times. V and J are TRBV20-1 and TRBJ2-7; D unclear. Germline CDR1 DFQATT, CDR2 SNEGSKA (reference sequence). This CDR3 is built from 15 residues. The ends were cut back, 3 bases at V and 2 bases at J, with 17 bases in the middle. CDR3: CSASFGAKITYEQYF. The CDR3 nucleotides read TGCAGTGCTAGTTTTGGAGCGAAAATAACCTACGAGCAGTACTTC.

This clonotype was seen many times. The CDR3 reads CASSLRGSNYEQYF. For the CDR3, the DNA is TGTGCCAGCAGTTTACGGGGATCCAACTACGAGCAGTACTTC. This chain joins TRBV12-3 or TRBV12-4 and TRBJ2-7; D might be TRBD2 (5 bases). Trimming took 2 bases from V and 3 from J, leaving 11 bases between them. The CDR3 has 14 residues.

This clonotype was detected many times. The CDR3 bases are TGTGCCAGCAGCAACCAGGATTTTAGCAATCAGCCCCAGCATTTT. Translated: CASSNQDFSNQPQHF. This chain uses TRBV12-3 or TRBV12-4 with TRBJ1-5, with D hard to call. V lost 6 bases, J lost 0 bases, and 12 bases lay in between. The length of the CDR3 is 15 residues.

Ten or more counts support this clonotype. The chain joins TRBV29-1 to TRBJ2-7, with D possibly called TRBD1 or TRBD2 (5 bases each). CDR3 size: 12 residues. Trimming cost V 5 bases and J 3 bases, with 11 bases left between them. Germline V gives CDR1 SQVTM, CDR2 ANQGSEA. CDR3 nucleotide sequence: TGCAGCGTTCAAGGGGACCTCTACGAGCAGTACTTC. Protein product: CSVQGDLYEQYF.

This clonotype occurred many times. The V gene is TRBV6-8, the J gene TRBJ1-4; a weak D match, TRBD1 (6 bases). Trimming stripped 5 bases from V and 8 bases from J, with 15 bases between. CDR1 is MNHGY, CDR2 SAAAGT, per germline. There are 14 residues in the CDR3. The CDR3 DNA reads TGTGCCAGCAGTGCTTTGGACAGCAAGGAAAAACTGTTTTTT. It is translated as CASSALDSKEKLFF.

Ten or more counts support this clonotype. CDR3 sequence reads: CASSLGSPYEQYF. In nucleotides, the CDR3 is TGTGCCAGCAGCTTGGGATCCCCCTACGAGCAGTACTTC. The chain links TRBV5-6 to TRBJ2-7; D not certain. Germline CDR1 and CDR2: SGHDT and YYEEEE. This CDR3 has 13 amino acids. Trimming shortened V by 0 bases and J by 2 bases, and 6 bases separated the two germline ends.

This clonotype was counted many times. V gene TRBV5-6 combines with J gene TRBJ2-2; D possibly uses TRBD1 or TRBD2 (5 bases each). Germline values: CDR1 SGHDT, CDR2 YYEEEE. CDR3 size: 13 residues. V was shortened by 1 base and J by 6 bases, with 7 bases between the two germline ends. Here the CDR3 reads CASSLRGAGELFF. DNA of the CDR3: TGTGCCAGCAGCTTGAGGGGAGCCGGGGAGCTGTTTTTT.

V usage is TRBV15 and J usage is TRBJ1-4; D perhaps matches TRBD1 (5 bases). Trimming took 0 bases from V and 8 from J, leaving 10 bases between them. Germline CDR1 and CDR2: LNHNV and YYDKDF (reference sequence). The CDR3 totals 14 residues. Here the CDR3 reads CATSRDAGGEKLFF. DNA for the CDR3: TGTGCCACCAGCAGAGACGCCGGGGGGGAAAAACTGTTTTTT. The variable domain in full, with the rest retrieved from reference TRBV15 and TRBJ1-4, is DAMVIQNPRYQVTQFGKPVTLSCSQTLNHNVMYWYQQKSSQAPKLLFHYYDKDFNNEADTPDNFQSRRPNTSFCFLDIRSPGLGDTAMYLCATSRDAGGEKLFFGSGTQLSVL.

This clonotype was counted at least ten times. The rearrangement uses TRBV28 and TRBJ2-1, with a possible D match to TRBD2 (5 bases). The CDR3 contains 11 residues. CDR1 and CDR2 (germline): MDHEN, SYDVKM. The ends were cut back, 7 bases at V and 7 bases at J, with 8 bases in the middle. For the CDR3, the DNA is TGTGCCAGCAAAGAGGGTAATGAGCAGTTCTTC. Amino acid sequence: CASKEGNEQFF.

This clonotype came up many times. The chain has TRBV5-8 and TRBJ2-3, with 9 bases lining up with TRBD1. Germline V gene data show CDR1 as SGHTS and CDR2 as YDEGEE. CDR3 length equals 15 residues. Trimming took 4 bases from V and 2 from J; bases not matched to a gene: 5. The DNA for the CDR3 is TGTGCCAGCAGCGGGGGGACAGGGTCCACAGATACGCAGTATTTT. This sequence encodes CASSGGTGSTDTQYF.

Ten or more counts support this clonotype. This sequence joins TRBV5-1 and TRBJ2-3; no clear D gene. The CDR3 runs 12 residues. V lost 1 base and J 7 bases, leaving 7 bases between the germline ends. CDR1 is SGHRS, CDR2 YFSETQ, per germline. This CDR3 is CASSLRANTQYF. Written as DNA, the CDR3 is TGCGCCAGCAGCTTGAGGGCTAATACGCAGTATTTT.

This clonotype was observed many times. The chain is built from TRBV2 and TRBJ2-1; TRBD2 might be the D (6 bases). Germline V CDR1 and CDR2: SNHLY, FYNNEI. The CDR3 has 15 residues. Trimming left V 3 bases short and J 4 bases short, with 13 bases between. The CDR3: CASSEGGLPYNEQFF. DNA for the CDR3: TGTGCCAGCAGTGAGGGGGGACTGCCTTACAATGAGCAGTTCTTC.

There are many counts of this clonotype. The rearrangement joins TRBV18 to TRBJ2-7; weak D call: TRBD2 (6 bases). The CDR3 covers 16 residues. The ends were cut back, 3 bases at V and 3 bases at J, with 18 bases in the middle. CDR1 and CDR2 from the germline V gene are KGHSH and LQKENI. CDR3 in amino acids: CASSPVSGGGFYEQYF. The CDR3 nucleotides are TGTGCCAGCTCACCCGTCAGTGGGGGAGGCTTCTACGAGCAGTACTTC.

This rearrangement joins TRBV27 to TRBJ2-7; 7 nucleotides line up with TRBD1. The germline gives CDR1 MNHEY, CDR2 SMNVEV (reference sequence). With V trimmed by 4 bases and J by 3 bases, 21 bases remained unmatched. The CDR3 spans 19 residues. CDR3 sequence (DNA): TGTGCCAGCAGTTCGTTTTTCAAGGCGCCGGGACAGCCCTTCTACGAGCAGTACTTC. This gives the protein CASSSFFKAPGQPFYEQYF.

This clonotype came up many times. The rearrangement links TRBV7-9 to TRBJ1-2, with D unresolved. Germline V gene data show CDR1 as SEHNR and CDR2 as FQNEAQ (reference sequence). V was clipped by 2 bases and J by 6 bases, with 7 bases between them. The CDR3 spans 12 residues. CDR3 sequence: CASSLRGNGYTF. The CDR3 DNA follows: TGTGCCAGCAGCTTAAGAGGGAATGGCTACACCTTC.

Comment on this clonotype: The limits of the CDR3 on the DNA are not certain, so only TCRdb's listed CDR3 is given. The V gene is TRBV20-1, the J gene TRBJ1-4. CDR1 is DFQATT, CDR2 SNEGSKA, per germline (reference sequence). The CDR3 extends over 21 residues, inclusive of both ends. The CDR3 protein is CSAPKQESLGYTFGSGEKLFF.

This clonotype was counted a few times. The V gene is TRBV5-1, the J gene TRBJ1-2; 10 bases are shared with TRBD1. Germline V gene lookup returns CDR1 SGHRS and CDR2 YFSETQ. V trimming: 5 bases; J trimming: 6 bases; junction bases outside the gene matches: 7. There are 14 residues in the CDR3. The CDR3 sequence: CASRGDRGYNGYTF. The CDR3 DNA follows: TGCGCCAGCAGAGGGGACAGGGGATATAATGGCTACACCTTC. Looking up the rest from reference TRBV5-1 and TRBJ1-2 gives the full variable domain: KAGVTQTPRYLIKTRGQQVTLSCSPISGHRSVSWYQQTPGQGLQFLFEYFSETQRNKGNFPGRFSGRQFSNSRSEMNVSTLELGDSALYLCASRGDRGYNGYTFGSGTRLTVV.

CDR3: CASTLFGQGRYEQFF. DNA of the CDR3: TGCGCCAGCACCTTATTTGGACAGGGGAGGTATGAGCAGTTCTTC. The V gene is TRBV5-1, the J gene TRBJ2-1, with 9 bases matching TRBD1. This CDR3 contains 15 residues. The germline CDR1 and CDR2 sequences are SGHRS and YFSETQ. V lost 6 bases and J lost 8; bases outside the gene matches: 12.

This clonotype was detected only a few times. V is TRBV12-3 or TRBV12-4 and J is TRBJ2-7, with 11 bases identical to TRBD1. This CDR3 contains 14 residues. Trimming took 7 bases from V and 6 from J; bases not matched to a gene: 8. The CDR3 spells CASIAGQGASEQYF. The CDR3 DNA follows: TGTGCCAGCATCGCCGGACAGGGGGCCTCCGAGCAGTACTTC.

Comment on this clonotype: A much larger clonotype is one base distant, so this may be a read error. The rearrangement joins TRBV7-9 to TRBJ1-1; D is ambiguous. The CDR3 loop spans 13 amino acids. Germline assignment: CDR1 SEHNR and CDR2 FQNEAQ (reference sequence). This CDR3 is CDSSLGRYAEAFF. CDR3 in DNA: TGTGACAGCAGCTTAGGCAGGTACGCTGAAGCTTTCTTT.

CDR3 residues: CASSPDRGSDEQYF. DNA of the CDR3: TGCGCCAGCAGCCCAGACAGGGGGTCGGACGAGCAGTACTTC. This rearrangement joins TRBV5-1 to TRBJ2-7; 9 bases fit TRBD1. CDR3 size: 14 residues. CDR1 and CDR2 from the germline V gene are SGHRS and YFSETQ. J was trimmed by 5 bases and V by 4 bases; bases with no gene match: 7. The full variable domain, its missing parts supplied by reference TRBV5-1 and TRBJ2-7, is KAGVTQTPRYLIKTRGQQVTLSCSPISGHRSVSWYQQTPGQGLQFLFEYFSETQRNKGNFPGRFSGRQFSNSRSEMNVSTLELGDSALYLCASSPDRGSDEQYFGPGTRLTVT.

This clonotype showed up many times. CDR3 nucleotides: TGCAGTGGAGGGACCAACAATCAGCCCCAGCATTTT. Its protein is CSGGTNNQPQHF. The chain has TRBV20-1 and TRBJ1-5; possible D gene TRBD1, 5 bases. V was shortened by 7 bases and J by 3 bases, with 10 bases between the two germline ends. Germline V gene lookup returns CDR1 DFQATT and CDR2 SNEGSKA (reference sequence). This CDR3 has 12 amino acids.

Turning to this clonotype: A much larger clone lies one base from this, so it may be a read error. V gene TRBV20-1 combines with J gene TRBJ2-3; a possible D gene is TRBD2 (6 bases). The CDR3 covers 17 residues. Germline V gives CDR1 DFQATT, CDR2 SNEGSKA (reference sequence). The CDR3, as DNA: TGCAGTGTTAGAGATCGAAGGGCGGGGACGATCACAGATACGCAGTATTTT. This codes for CSVRDRRAGTITDTQYF.

This clonotype was seen repeatedly, ten times or more. The DNA for the CDR3 is TGCGCCAGCAGCCTGCGGACAGGAAACACCGGGGAGCTGTTTTTT. This sequence encodes CASSLRTGNTGELFF. This chain uses TRBV5-1 with TRBJ2-2; TRBD1 agrees at 7 bases. The junction had 5 bases not matched to a gene; V was cut back by 4 bases and J by 2 bases. The CDR3 sequence is 15 residues long. The germline gives CDR1 SGHRS, CDR2 YFSETQ.

The chain joins TRBV6-1 to TRBJ1-6; D remains unclear. The CDR3 is made up of 16 amino acids. From germline, CDR1 is MNHNS and CDR2 SASEGT. Trimming left V 0 bases short and J 0 bases short, with 6 bases between. CDR3 amino acids: CASSEAHFSYNSPLHF. CDR3 nucleotide sequence: TGTGCCAGCAGTGAAGCGCATTTCTCCTATAATTCACCCCTCCACTTT.

This clonotype was counted at least ten times. The chain carries TRBV6-5 and TRBJ2-2, with D possibly matching TRBD1 (6 bases). Germline loops: CDR1 MNHEY, CDR2 SVGAGI. V gave up 4 bases and J gave up 2 bases, with 23 bases separating them. The CDR3 runs 19 residues. CDR3 nucleotides: TGTGCCAGCAGTTTTGTTAATCCCAGGGGCCGAATCAACACCGGGGAGCTGTTTTTT. Residues: CASSFVNPRGRINTGELFF.